Presented here are 9 T cell receptor beta chains from one specimen sequenced in a study of shared clonotypes between healthy human individuals. Sequencing was performed with immunoSEQ multiplex PCR; in TCRdb, only in-frame clones are kept and a portion is missing. The data contain about half a million clones, about 78% of them singletons. Sequencing was done on a sample of PBMCs. Receptors were obtained from a woman aged 40 to 50 in good health. Some clones in this sample may be carry-over from other donors' samples.

The chain joins TRBV10-3 to TRBJ2-1; D is possibly TRBD1 or TRBD2 (5 bases each). The germline V gene encodes CDR1 ENHRY and CDR2 SYGVKD. V lost 4 bases to trimming and J lost 5 bases, with 18 bases between them. The CDR3 sequence is 16 residues long. The CDR3 region is CAISGSGTILNNEQFF. The CDR3, as DNA: TGTGCCATCAGTGGGTCAGGGACGATTTTGAACAATGAGCAGTTCTTC.

The rearrangement uses TRBV9 and TRBJ2-7, with 11 positions matching TRBD2. The CDR3 consists of 14 residues. Germline CDR1 SGDLS, CDR2 YYNGEE. Trimming took 6 bases from V and 3 from J; bases not matched to a gene: 5. The chain's CDR3 is CASNPGTSGYEQYF. The CDR3 DNA reads TGTGCCAGCAACCCCGGGACTAGCGGCTACGAGCAGTACTTC. The variable domain in full, with the rest retrieved from reference TRBV9 and TRBJ2-7, is DSGVTQTPKHLITATGQRVTLRCSPRSGDLSVYWYQQSLDQGLQFLIQYYNGEERAKGNILERFSAQQFPDLHSELNLSSLELGDSALYFCASNPGTSGYEQYFGPGTRLTVT.

This clone was found a few times. The chain has TRBV5-4 and TRBJ1-2; D possibly corresponds to TRBD1 (5 bases). Trimming shortened V by 0 bases and J by 7 bases, and 13 bases separated the two germline ends. The CDR3 loop spans 14 amino acids. CDR1 is SGHNT and CDR2 is YYREEE in the germline V gene (reference sequence). The CDR3 sequence is CASSLGGGAGGYTF. The CDR3 bases are TGTGCCAGCAGCTTGGGGGGAGGGGCTGGTGGCTACACCTTC.

The V call is TRBV7-3, the J call TRBJ2-1; D uncertain. The CDR3 covers 13 residues. Trimming cost V 5 bases and J 2 bases, with 7 bases left between them. Germline V gene lookup returns CDR1 SGHTA and CDR2 FQGTGA. This chain's CDR3 is CASSPYTYNEQFF. The CDR3 nucleotides are TGTGCCAGCAGCCCATATACCTACAATGAGCAGTTCTTC. Using reference TRBV7-3 and TRBJ2-1 for the parts outside the CDR3, the full variable domain is GAGVSQTPSNKVTEKGKYVELRCDPISGHTALYWYRQSLGQGPEFLIYFQGTGAADDSGLPNDRFFAVRPEGSVSTLKIQRTERGDSAVYLCASSPYTYNEQFFGPGTRLTVL.

The V and J genes are TRBV5-1 and TRBJ2-7; weak D call: TRBD2 (5 bases). V was shortened by 5 bases and J by 0 bases, with 9 bases between the two germline ends. CDR3 length: 13 amino acids. Germline V gene data show CDR1 as SGHRS and CDR2 as YFSETQ. CDR3 DNA sequence: TGCGCCAGCAGGGCAAGCGGCTCCTACGAGCAGTACTTC. Its translation is CASRASGSYEQYF.

This chain uses TRBV28 with TRBJ2-3; D may be TRBD1 or TRBD2 (7 bases each). CDR3 length: 15 amino acids. Germline values: CDR1 MDHEN, CDR2 SYDVKM. Trimming cost V 5 bases and J 3 bases, with 15 bases left between them. As DNA, the CDR3 is TGTGCCAGCAGTCCCACAGGGGAGGGGACAGATACGCAGTATTTT. Its translation: CASSPTGEGTDTQYF.

The chain recombines TRBV5-8 with TRBJ2-7, with TRBD2 matching 8 bases. Per germline, CDR1 SGHTS and CDR2 YDEGEE. The CDR3 sequence is 15 residues long. The ends lost 4 bases at V and 1 base at J; junction bases unmatched: 7. The CDR3 spells CASSPRLANSYEQYF. CDR3 bases: TGTGCCAGCAGCCCCCGACTAGCGAATTCCTACGAGCAGTACTTC.

Turning to this clone: An end of the junction differs from the germline gene, which may be a read error. The chain couples TRBV9 to TRBJ2-7, with a possible D match to TRBD2 (6 bases). From germline, CDR1 is SGDLS and CDR2 YYNGEE. The CDR3 is 14 amino acids. CDR3 residues: CASSVQPLSGLLNF. The CDR3 region has the DNA TGTGCCAGCAGCGTACAGCCACTTAGCGGATTACTCAACTTC.

The V and J genes are TRBV29-1 and TRBJ2-1, with D possibly being TRBD2 (5 bases). The CDR3 is made up of 12 amino acids. V was pared by 4 bases and J by 8 bases, with 12 bases between. Germline CDR1 reads SQVTM; CDR2 reads ANQGSEA. The CDR3 DNA reads as TGCAGCGTTGTCTTTCGCGGGCATGAGCAGTTCTTC. As protein: CSVVFRGHEQFF.